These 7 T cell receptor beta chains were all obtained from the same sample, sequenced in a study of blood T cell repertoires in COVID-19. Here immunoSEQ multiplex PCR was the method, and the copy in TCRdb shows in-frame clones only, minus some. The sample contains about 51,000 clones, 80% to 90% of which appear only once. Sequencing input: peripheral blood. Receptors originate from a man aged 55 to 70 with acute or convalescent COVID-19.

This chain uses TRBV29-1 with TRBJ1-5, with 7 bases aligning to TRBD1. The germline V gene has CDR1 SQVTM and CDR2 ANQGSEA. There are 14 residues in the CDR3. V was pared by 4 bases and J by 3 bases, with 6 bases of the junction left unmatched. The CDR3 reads CSVVGTDPNQPQHF. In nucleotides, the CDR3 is TGCAGCGTTGTCGGGACAGACCCCAATCAGCCCCAGCATTTT.

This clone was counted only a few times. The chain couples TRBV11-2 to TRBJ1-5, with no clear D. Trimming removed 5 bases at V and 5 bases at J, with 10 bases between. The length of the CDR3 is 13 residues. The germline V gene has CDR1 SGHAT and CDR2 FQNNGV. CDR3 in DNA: TGTGCCAGCAGCCCCGACATTTATCAGCCCCAGCATTTT. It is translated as CASSPDIYQPQHF.

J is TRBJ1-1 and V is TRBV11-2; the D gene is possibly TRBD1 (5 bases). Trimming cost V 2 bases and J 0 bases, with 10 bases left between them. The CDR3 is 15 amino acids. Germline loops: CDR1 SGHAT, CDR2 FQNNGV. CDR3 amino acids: CASSLSPGLNTEAFF. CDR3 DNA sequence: TGTGCCAGCAGCTTATCCCCAGGGTTGAACACTGAAGCTTTCTTT. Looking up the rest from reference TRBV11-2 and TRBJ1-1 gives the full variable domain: EAGVAQSPRYKIIEKRQSVAFWCNPISGHATLYWYQQILGQGPKLLIQFQNNGVVDDSQLPKDRFSAERLKGVDSTLKIQPAKLEDSAVYLCASSLSPGLNTEAFFGQGTRLTVV.

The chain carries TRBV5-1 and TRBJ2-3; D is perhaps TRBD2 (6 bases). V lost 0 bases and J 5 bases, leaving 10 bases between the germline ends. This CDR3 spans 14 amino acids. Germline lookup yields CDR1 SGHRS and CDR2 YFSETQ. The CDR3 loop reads CASSLALGGDTQYF. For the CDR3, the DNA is TGCGCCAGCAGCTTGGCCCTGGGGGGAGATACGCAGTATTTT.

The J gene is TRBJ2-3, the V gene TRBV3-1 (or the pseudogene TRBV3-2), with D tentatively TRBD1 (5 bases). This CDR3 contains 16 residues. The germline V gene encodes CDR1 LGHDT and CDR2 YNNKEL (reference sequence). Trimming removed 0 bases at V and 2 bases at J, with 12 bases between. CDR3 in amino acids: CASSQDPRGITDTQYF. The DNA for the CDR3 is TGTGCCAGCAGCCAAGACCCAAGGGGTATCACAGATACGCAGTATTTT.

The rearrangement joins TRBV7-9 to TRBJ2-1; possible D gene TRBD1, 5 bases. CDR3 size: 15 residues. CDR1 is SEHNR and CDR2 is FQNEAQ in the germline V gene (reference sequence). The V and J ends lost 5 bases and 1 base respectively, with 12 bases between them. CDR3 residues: CASSRGASSYNEQFF. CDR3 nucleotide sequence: TGTGCCAGCAGCAGGGGCGCATCATCCTACAATGAGCAGTTCTTC. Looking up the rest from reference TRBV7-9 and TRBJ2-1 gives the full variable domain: DTGVSQNPRHKITKRGQNVTFRCDPISEHNRLYWYRQTLGQGPEFLTYFQNEAQLEKSRLLSDRFSAERPKGSFSTLEIQRTEQGDSAMYLCASSRGASSYNEQFFGPGTRLTVL.

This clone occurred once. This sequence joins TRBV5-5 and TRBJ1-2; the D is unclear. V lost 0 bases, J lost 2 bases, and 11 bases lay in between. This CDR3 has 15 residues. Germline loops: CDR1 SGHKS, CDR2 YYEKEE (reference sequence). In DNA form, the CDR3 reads TGTGCCAGCAGCTTGGGTCCGGCGGAGAACTATGGCTACACCTTC. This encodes CASSLGPAENYGYTF.